This section outlines one T cell receptor (beta chain) sequence together with its context. Its antigen specificity is not known. One base away there is no much larger clone; base qualities are not given. Participants in the prospective study were aged roughly 18 to 100 years, lived in about two dozen United States geographic areas, and enrolled through a virtual design. In the prospective study, cohorts were assigned on the basis of participant-reported clinical history obtained from a screening survey and a study questionnaire. Recovered participants in ImmuneRACE Cohort 3 were defined as having two consecutive negative NP/OP PCR tests, clearance from a healthcare professional, or resolution of symptoms. In the prospective study, whole blood, serum and a nasopharyngeal or oropharyngeal swab were collected from each participant by mobile phlebotomists. Prospective study participants could optionally give additional blood draws and questionnaires over an approximately 2-month period. Prospective study blood samples were shipped either frozen or at room temperature before DNA extraction.

This sample was included in a study of blood T cell repertoires in COVID-19 (dated by TCRdb to 2018 to 2021). Background on the whole study: The collaborator samples originated in the United States, Italy and Spain and spanned the acute and convalescent phases of COVID-19. The material from the prospective study consisted of cDNA or gDNA derived from T cells, B-cell-depleted T cells, or PBMCs. Subjects who had been exposed to COVID-19, were actively infected with it, or had recovered from it provided the deeply sampled blood TCRbeta repertoires that made up the dataset. A freely available public database, intended as a resource for researchers studying the immune response to SARS-CoV-2, is where the repertoires were released. The samples were drawn from two sources: the first 160 participants of the ongoing ImmuneRACE study, and some 1,300 subjects contributed by 6 global collaborators. Sample metadata almost always included a de-identified subject ID, COVID-19 status, age in years and sex. Where HLA class I and class II types were available, the types were taken from metadata supplied by the sample provider, not from assay-based typing. Beyond this particular receptor, the publication reports: Clinical and demographic metadata were provided uncurated, with the amount varying by source and participant.

TCRbeta CDR3 regions were amplified from genomic DNA by means of the immunoSEQ Assay, a bias-controlled multiplex PCR. Per the authors' processing: The number of nucleated cells in each sample was estimated from the amplification of reference gene primers within the assay. Sequence reads were collapsed and filtered to measure the absolute abundance of every unique TCRbeta CDR3 rearrangement. For each sample, productive Simpson clonality was calculated as the square root of Simpson's diversity index across productive rearrangements. The clones in this table, taken by TCRdb from immuneACCESS, are in-frame only. Not every clone is retained; where verified, under half of the shortfall comes from an unresolved V gene, and the cause of the rest is unknown. V and J calls and clone size are copied from that table; D and trimming were computed from the DNA. For this sample the table gives around 300,000 clones, of which around 90% were detected only once. The top ten clones comprise less than 3% of the sample.

V gives up 4 bases and J gives up 0 bases, and the segment between their germline ends measures 4 bases. Measured from the cysteine to the phenylalanine, the CDR3 is 13 residues long. Only the CDR3 DNA stays, 39 bases, in frame from base 1. The chain is made from TRBV12-3 or TRBV12-4 and TRBJ1-3, with no confidently assigned D gene. This TCR came from a woman between 50 and 59 years old who had recovered from COVID-19. The sample taken for sequencing was PBMCs or T cells enriched from blood (not recorded which). The CDR3 loop reads CASSYSSGNTIYF. The base sequence is TGTGCCAGCAGTTACAGCTCTGGAAACACCATATATTTT.